The sequence of this TCR beta chain was determined in a study of beta chain features in type 1 diabetes. Study-level information: Examination covered around 98,000,000 sorted cells spanning all samples.

V shed 0 bases and J 9 bases; nucleotides not matched to a gene: 3. The germline CDR1 and CDR2 sequences are SGDLS and YYNGEE. The CDR3 sequence is 13 residues long. The investigators reverse transcribed all of the isolated RNA, so they sequenced expressed TCRB transcripts. Some clones are missing from TCRdb's copy, which holds only in-frame ones; the method was immunoSEQ multiplex PCR. Of 130,000 to 150,000 clones listed, around 7% were seen once; the top ten hold about 1.5%. There are many counts of this clone. Its antigen is not known. Regarding the study as a whole: In all four CD4+ subsets, TCRB CDR3 length was significantly, moderately reduced in type 1 diabetes. A PCR bias possibly favoring shorter templates would apply equally to patients and controls.

Staining for CD45RO/CCR7/CD25/CD127/CD95/CD27 allowed sorting of CD4+ naive, central memory, regulatory and stem cell-like memory cells. The sample taken for sequencing was central memory CD4+ T cells from blood. This TCR was recovered from a woman in her thirties in good health. V is TRBV9 and J is TRBJ2-4; 7 nucleotides match TRBD2. The CDR3 nucleotides read TGTGCCAGCAGCGTAGGGGAGGGTAGCATTCAGTACTTC. This sequence encodes CASSVGEGSIQYF.